This T cell receptor beta chain comes out of a study of shared clonotypes between healthy human individuals. The study used approximately 92 million PBMCs per unsorted sample for genomic DNA. Germline V lookup: CDR1 MDHEN, CDR2 SYDVKM. The CDR3 spans 14 residues. V dropped 1 base and J dropped 5 bases, with 10 bases sitting between them. TCRdb's table, derived via immunoSEQ multiplex PCR, lists solely in-frame clones and lacks some. The table shows 450,000 to 500,000 clones, with 60% to 80% occurring only once. The V gene is TRBV28, the J gene TRBJ2-3; the D is unclear. This TCR was recovered from a middle-aged woman in good health. Some clones in this sample may be carry-over from other donors' samples. Sequenced input: PBMCs. The CDR3 DNA follows: TGTGCCAGCAGTTTATACTCCCCCAGAGATACGCAGTATTTT. It translates to CASSLYSPRDTQYF.